This TCR beta chain was retrieved from a study of T cells in Graves' hyperthyroidism and ophthalmopathy. Criteria for exclusion of patients were uncontrolled infection, other autoimmune disease, pregnancy or lactation. The CDR3 length is 16 residues. CDR1 SGHAT and CDR2 FQNNGV come from the germline V gene. The V end lost 1 base, the J end lost 9 bases, and 21 bases lay between the germline ends. General observations from the study: The model foresaw ophthalmopathy a median roughly 6.6 months prior to onset.

This clonotype came up many times. Its antigen is not identified. Amplification of TCR beta CDR3 regions used RNA as the template. First-round RT-PCR of the TCR CDR3 relied on the HTBI primer set. TCRdb passed the multiplex PCR reads through MiXCR, listing each CDR3 protein once. The repertoire includes roughly 250,000 distinct CDR3 sequences, over 20% of them detected once, and roughly 60% sits in the top ten. The TCR sequence derives from a man aged 25-45 years with Graves' ophthalmopathy. The sequenced sample consisted of blood. V usage is TRBV11-2 and J usage is TRBJ1-1; D remains unclear. CDR3 sequence (DNA): TGTGCCAGCAGCTTAGGGCTCGAGGGAGGCGTCGCCCAAGCTTTCTTT. Its translation is CASSLGLEGGVAQAFF. The variable domain in full, completed from reference TRBV11-2 and TRBJ1-1, reads EAGVAQSPRYKIIEKRQSVAFWCNPISGHATLYWYQQILGQGPKLLIQFQNNGVVDDSQLPKDRFSAERLKGVDSTLKIQPAKLEDSAVYLCASSLGLEGGVAQAFFGQGTRLTVV.